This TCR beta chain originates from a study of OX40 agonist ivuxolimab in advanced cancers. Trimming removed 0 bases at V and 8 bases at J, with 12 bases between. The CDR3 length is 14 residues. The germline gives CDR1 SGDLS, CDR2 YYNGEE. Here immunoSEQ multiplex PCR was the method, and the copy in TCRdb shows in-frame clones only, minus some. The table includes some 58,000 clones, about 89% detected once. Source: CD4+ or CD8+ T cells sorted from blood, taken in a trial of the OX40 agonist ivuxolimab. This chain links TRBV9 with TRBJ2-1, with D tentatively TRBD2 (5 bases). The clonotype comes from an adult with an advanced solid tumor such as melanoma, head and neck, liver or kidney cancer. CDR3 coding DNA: TGTGCCAGCAGCGTAGATCCGGACTGGGATGAGCAGTTCTTC. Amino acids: CASSVDPDWDEQFF. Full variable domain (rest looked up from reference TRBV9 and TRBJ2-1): DSGVTQTPKHLITATGQRVTLRCSPRSGDLSVYWYQQSLDQGLQFLIQYYNGEERAKGNILERFSAQQFPDLHSELNLSSLELGDSALYFCASSVDPDWDEQFFGPGTRLTVL.